These T cell receptor beta chains were read from a single sample in a study of blood T cell repertoires in COVID-19. Sequenced by immunoSEQ multiplex PCR; TCRdb stores in-frame clones only, minus some. Here the sample spans roughly 410,000 clones, roughly 90% being singletons. Sample: peripheral blood. The source of these receptors is a woman in her thirties or forties with COVID-19, enrolled during active disease. CDR3s include the opening cysteine and the closing phenylalanine or tryptophan. A D gene is named only where the DNA matches it firmly. Expanded clones are given a class, and other clones once, few, many or no size at all.

d_gene	abundance	v_gene	j_gene	CDR3aa
-	-	TRBV27	TRBJ2-6	CASSPRYRGGANVLTF
-	-	TRBV28	TRBJ2-3	CASSLISGPSTTDTQYF
-	-	TRBV9	TRBJ1-6	CASSVAGASPLHF
-	-	TRBV29-1	TRBJ2-1	CSVRDSYNEQFF
TRBD1	-	TRBV9	TRBJ1-1	CASSGYLEGQSLTF
-	-	TRBV7-2	TRBJ1-3	CASSLGRAGNTIYF
-	-	TRBV20-1	TRBJ2-3	CSPSGTDTQYF
TRBD1	-	TRBV27	TRBJ1-2	CASSRTGAWVGYTF
-	-	TRBV5-1	TRBJ1-3	CASSRVGESGNTIYF
-	-	TRBV14	TRBJ2-2	CASSRLGTLNTGELFF
TRBD1	few	TRBV30	TRBJ1-5	CAWSQGQDQHF
-	-	TRBV28	TRBJ1-1	CASSLFSWGRLNTEAFF
-	once	TRBV6-5	TRBJ1-2	CASSYDGGGYTF
-	-	TRBV28	TRBJ2-1	CASSPIGGKGNEQFF
-	-	TRBV6-6	TRBJ1-4	CASSYRVVATNEKLFF
-	-	TRBV7-2	TRBJ1-5	CASSTPTVGQPQHF
-	few	TRBV4-1	TRBJ2-3	CASSQDSAGSITQYF
TRBD1	-	TRBV12-5	TRBJ1-1	CASGPGQGADEAFF
-	-	TRBV14	TRBJ1-3	CASSPRGFSGNTIYF
-	-	TRBV15	TRBJ1-1	CATSPPPVNTEAFF
-	-	TRBV4-1	TRBJ1-1	CASSHIGENTEAFF
TRBD1	-	TRBV4-2	TRBJ1-5	CASSQEDSDREGNQPQHF
TRBD2	-	TRBV18	TRBJ2-1	CASSPPARLAGTNEQFF
TRBD1	-	TRBV9	TRBJ2-7	CASSADGTVLNEQYF
-	-	TRBV29-1	TRBJ2-1	CSAVTAFKEQFF
TRBD1	-	TRBV7-9	TRBJ2-7	CASCGTGGDEQYF